This record concerns one T cell receptor (beta chain) sequence. What it recognizes is unknown. This sample is part of a study of CD8 T cells in Susac syndrome. For the study at large: Patients with Susac syndrome, at blood draw, were therapy-naive, on corticosteroids, or on intravenous immunoglobulin alone.

CD8+ and CD4+ T cells from blood underwent TCR beta sequencing, which was carried out in a high-throughput format. Broader study findings: The study acknowledged a relatively small number of individuals in its TCR sequencing and HLA analysis.

V lost 0 bases, J lost 0 bases, and 12 bases lay in between. The CDR3 is 16 residues long. The germline V gene encodes CDR1 DFQATT and CDR2 SNEGSKA (reference sequence). RNA amounts of 0.5 to 1 ug underwent reverse transcription with random hexamers. Amplification of TCR beta CDR3 was carried out by immunoSEQ multiplex PCR, which covered 54 Vbeta and 13 Jbeta segments. MiXCR, applied by TCRdb to the immunoSEQ multiplex PCR reads, yields one record per CDR3 protein. Found here are 95,000 to 150,000 distinct CDR3 sequences, over 95% of them singletons; the top ten hold less than 0.15%. This TCR derives from a human donor with Susac syndrome. The rearrangement joins TRBV20-1 to TRBJ2-1, with D possibly matching TRBD2 (6 bases). The sequencing input was CD4+ T cells from PBMCs. The CDR3 sequence: CSARDQGGTSYNEQFF. DNA for the CDR3: TGCAGTGCTAGAGATCAGGGCGGGACCTCCTACAATGAGCAGTTCTTC.